The clone carrying this TCR beta chain was counted only a few times. This specimen belongs to a study of T cell repertoires in cytomegalovirus infection. About the research overall: Both CMV infection and a matching HLA type were indicated by public TCR beta signatures.

From the reads, TCRdb called clonotypes with MiXCR, one entry per CDR3 protein. The repertoire has around 550,000 distinct CDR3 sequences, about 25% of them found once; the top ten carry about 13%. CDR1 and CDR2 from the germline V gene are SGHTA and FQGNSA. V shed 5 bases and J shed 6 bases, with 16 bases lying between them. The CDR3 spans 15 residues. The sequence was obtained from a human donor in good health (CMV status not recorded). Some clones in this sample may be carry-over from other donors' samples. Sequenced sample: PBMCs. The chain uses TRBV7-2 and TRBJ2-2, with D uncertain. The CDR3 loop is CASSPPQFRSGELFF. CDR3 nucleotide sequence: TGTGCCAGCAGCCCCCCTCAGTTTCGGTCCGGGGAGCTGTTTTTT.